This TCR beta chain was captured in a study of T cells in Graves' hyperthyroidism and ophthalmopathy. The J segment lost 6 bases and the V segment lost 5 bases, leaving 4 bases of the junction unmatched. The CDR3 has 13 amino acids. This clonotype was seen at least ten times. Graves' hyperthyroidism qualified as stable when ophthalmopathy did not progress within 18 months. Investigators excluded patients with uncontrolled infection, other autoimmune disease, pregnancy or lactation. Diagnoses were established using clinical symptoms, serum thyroxine and TRAb, thyroid ultrasound and orbital computed tomography. TCR beta CDR3 region amplification was performed from RNA transcripts. During a first-round RT-PCR of the TCR CDR3, the HTBI primer set was used. TCRdb called the multiplex PCR reads again in MiXCR, with one record for every CDR3 protein. The sample has 250,000 to 300,000 distinct CDR3 sequences; about 13% are singletons.

The clonotype originates from a woman between 40 and 55 years old with Graves' hyperthyroidism. The chain uses TRBV12-3 or TRBV12-4 and TRBJ2-1, with TRBD1 matching over 7 bases. The sequencing input was blood. The CDR3 sequence is CASSENRGNEQFF. The CDR3, as DNA: TGTGCCAGCAGTGAAAACAGGGGCAATGAGCAGTTCTTC.